Here is one T cell receptor beta chain with its context. This sample stems from a study of blood T cell repertoires in COVID-19. Only in-frame clones appear in the TCRdb table, and some are missing; sequencing was by immunoSEQ multiplex PCR. The sample has over 130,000 clones; around 82% are singletons. Per the germline V gene, CDR1 is SGHVS and CDR2 is FQNEAQ. The germline V and J ends were trimmed by 5 bases and 7 bases, with 12 bases remaining between them. The CDR3 spans 13 residues. The clonotype comes from a woman in her fifties or sixties with acute or convalescent COVID-19. The sequenced sample consisted of peripheral blood. The rearrangement links TRBV7-8 to TRBJ2-1; D is unclear. Here the CDR3 reads CASSRLLENEQFF. CDR3 coding DNA: TGTGCCAGCAGCCGCCTCCTTGAGAATGAGCAGTTCTTC.